A selection of T cell receptor beta chains follows, all from one sample in a study of T-cell memory formation after mild COVID-19. Each CDR3 protein gets one entry after TCRdb re-called the 5' RACE reads with MiXCR. The sample holds 340,000 or so distinct CDR3 sequences, approximately 12% seen once. The source material was PBMCs or a T cell subset sorted from them (not recorded which). The receptors shown here come from a man younger than 35 who had mild COVID-19 (a few samples of this study predate the infection). Cell type and time point are not known. Both conserved end residues are part of each CDR3. The order of the fields is CDR3 protein, CDR3 DNA, V gene, D gene, J gene, clone size. D genes are given only for firm matches. For some rows the clone size is stated as once, few or many, or as a class when expanded; others skip it.

CDR3: CASSTGRSYEQYF
DNA: TGTGCCAGCAGCACGGGACGGAGCTACGAGCAGTACTTC
V: TRBV7-9
D: .
J: TRBJ2-7
size: few

CDR3: CASRLSRGPTGELFF
DNA: TGTGCCAGCAGACTAAGCCGGGGGCCGACCGGGGAGCTGTTTTTT
V: TRBV7-8
D: .
J: TRBJ2-2
size: .

CDR3: CASSYSKASGVSDTQYF
DNA: TGTGCCAGCAGTTACTCGAAGGCTAGCGGGGTATCAGATACGCAGTATTTT
V: TRBV6-5
D: TRBD2
J: TRBJ2-3
size: few

CDR3: CASSPKRGSTDTQYF
DNA: TGTGCCAGCAGCCCCAAGCGGGGGAGCACAGATACGCAGTATTTT
V: TRBV11-2
D: TRBD2
J: TRBJ2-3
size: few

CDR3: CASSQVTGPGQPQHF
DNA: TGTGCCAGCAGCCAAGTCACCGGTCCGGGTCAGCCCCAGCATTTT
V: TRBV3-1
D: .
J: TRBJ1-5
size: .

CDR3: CASSLRGEGGLSLDEKLFF
DNA: TGTGCCAGCAGCTTGAGGGGCGAAGGGGGTTTGAGTCTCGATGAAAAACTGTTTTTT
V: TRBV5-5
D: .
J: TRBJ1-4
size: .

CDR3: CASSQGLADHYEQYF
DNA: TGTGCCAGCAGCCAAGGACTAGCGGACCACTACGAGCAGTACTTC
V: TRBV3-1
D: TRBD2
J: TRBJ2-7
size: .

CDR3: CASNPRGLAGELFF
DNA: TGCGCCAGCAACCCCCGGGGCTTGGCCGGGGAGCTGTTTTTT
V: TRBV4-1
D: .
J: TRBJ2-2
size: few

CDR3: CASSLTPREPGDYGYTF
DNA: TGCGCCAGCAGCCTCACTCCGCGAGAGCCGGGGGATTATGGCTACACCTTC
V: TRBV4-1
D: .
J: TRBJ1-2
size: few

CDR3: CASSPQTSGGSNIQYF
DNA: TGTGCCAGCAGCCCGCAGACTAGCGGGGGATCAAACATTCAGTACTTC
V: TRBV3-1
D: TRBD2
J: TRBJ2-4
size: many

CDR3: CAWSVGGRNIHLHF
DNA: TGTGCCTGGAGTGTTGGGGGACGGAATATTCACCTCCACTTT
V: TRBV30
D: .
J: TRBJ1-6
size: .

CDR3: CASSVTGWETQYF
DNA: TGTGCCAGCAGCGTAACGGGGTGGGAGACCCAGTACTTC
V: TRBV9
D: .
J: TRBJ2-5
size: few

CDR3: CASSPAKGGSNQPQHF
DNA: TGTGCCAGCAGCCCCGCCAAAGGGGGGTCCAATCAGCCCCAGCATTTT
V: TRBV6-2/TRBV6-3
D: .
J: TRBJ1-5
size: .

CDR3: CASDSGGPYNEQFF
DNA: TGTGCCAGCGATTCGGGGGGCCCTTACAATGAGCAGTTCTTC
V: TRBV6-2/TRBV6-3
D: .
J: TRBJ2-1
size: few

CDR3: CASSPTTTNTEAFF
DNA: TGTGCCAGCAGCCCAACTACAACGAACACTGAAGCTTTCTTT
V: TRBV7-9
D: .
J: TRBJ1-1
size: .

CDR3: CASSLLNAGVDTQYF
DNA: TGTGCCAGCAGCTTGTTGAACGCGGGGGTTGATACCCAGTACTTC
V: TRBV7-2
D: TRBD2
J: TRBJ2-5
size: .

CDR3: CASSPQYGQGAYYGTEAFF
DNA: TGTGCCAGCAGCCCCCAGTACGGACAGGGGGCTTATTATGGCACTGAAGCTTTCTTT
V: TRBV4-2
D: TRBD1
J: TRBJ1-1
size: few

CDR3: CASRRGGDNEQFF
DNA: TGTGCCAGCCGGAGGGGGGGGGATAATGAGCAGTTCTTC
V: TRBV6-4
D: .
J: TRBJ2-1
size: .

CDR3: CASSQAEWRNSPLHF
DNA: TGCGCCAGCAGCCAAGCGGAGTGGCGGAATTCACCCCTCCACTTT
V: TRBV4-1
D: .
J: TRBJ1-6
size: .

CDR3: CASWGSEINGNTEAFF
DNA: TGTGCCAGCTGGGGCAGCGAAATAAACGGGAACACTGAAGCTTTCTTT
V: TRBV7-9
D: .
J: TRBJ1-1
size: few

CDR3: CASSPTSGTAYYEQYF
DNA: TGTGCCAGCAGCCCGACCTCCGGGACAGCGTACTACGAGCAGTACTTC
V: TRBV7-9
D: TRBD1
J: TRBJ2-7
size: .

CDR3: CASSPWLGRYYGYTF
DNA: TGTGCCAGCAGTCCTTGGTTGGGACGGTACTATGGCTACACCTTC
V: TRBV27
D: .
J: TRBJ1-2
size: few

CDR3: CSARSGGQGNEQFF
DNA: TGCAGTGCTAGGTCGGGGGGCCAGGGCAATGAGCAGTTCTTC
V: TRBV20-1
D: .
J: TRBJ2-1
size: few

CDR3: CASSFTSNQPQHF
DNA: TGTGCCAGCAGTTTCACTAGCAATCAGCCCCAGCATTTT
V: TRBV12-3/TRBV12-4
D: .
J: TRBJ1-5
size: few

CDR3: CSAPGGLGTDTQYF
DNA: TGCAGTGCTCCGGGGGGGTTGGGGACAGATACGCAGTATTTT
V: TRBV20-1
D: TRBD2
J: TRBJ2-3
size: many

CDR3: CASSLAGQGWVGYTF
DNA: TGTGCCAGCAGCTTAGCCGGACAGGGTTGGGTTGGCTACACCTTC
V: TRBV7-9
D: TRBD1
J: TRBJ1-2
size: few

CDR3: CASSLSRARGEETQYF
DNA: TGTGCCAGCAGTTTATCGAGGGCCAGGGGAGAAGAGACCCAGTACTTC
V: TRBV27
D: .
J: TRBJ2-5
size: few

CDR3: CASSYERSGTYEQYF
DNA: TGTGCCAGCAGTTACGAGCGGAGCGGGACCTACGAGCAGTACTTC
V: TRBV6-5
D: TRBD2
J: TRBJ2-7
size: few